This TCR beta chain comes out of a study of T cells in narcolepsy. Study observations and caveats: Reportedly, autoreactive clonotypes were serially detected in patients' blood but not controls'.

Of note for this clone: The target antigen is unknown.

V shed 2 bases, J shed 4 bases, and the junction held 8 bases outside the gene matches. The CDR3 contains 16 residues. CDR1 and CDR2 from the germline V gene are LNHDA and SQIVND (reference sequence). TCRdb's copy holds only in-frame clones and misses some; the assay was immunoSEQ multiplex PCR. The sample contains about 19,000 clones, roughly 87% of which appear only once. The source material was memory (CD45RA-) CD4+ T cells from blood. This TCR was recovered from a human donor in good health. The chain combines TRBV19 with TRBJ1-5; 7 positions match TRBD1. In DNA form, the CDR3 reads TGTGCCAGTAGTATACTCGGGCCAGGGGGTAATCAGCCCCAGCATTTT. It specifies CASSILGPGGNQPQHF.